This T cell receptor beta chain originates from a study of T-cell reconstitution after alpha-beta-depleted transplantation in children. Remarks on this clonotype: The target antigen is unknown.

The germline gives CDR1 SQVTM, CDR2 ANQGSEA. The J segment lost 4 bases and the V segment lost 6 bases, leaving 9 bases of the junction unmatched. The CDR3 totals 14 residues. Study observations and caveats: There were reportedly several hundred expanded graft clones from which alpha-beta T cells came about two months after transplant. Among T cells one year after transplant, newly produced cells accounted for most counts and diversity. Surviving recipient cells, namely T cells and thymic progenitors, were the source of high day-60 TCRbeta diversity in some patients.

The library targeted TCRbeta and was prepared with unique molecular identifiers. TCRdb re-called the PCR reads with MiXCR, one entry per CDR3 protein. This table holds about 130,000 distinct CDR3 sequences, 8.5% to 10% found once. This chain connects TRBV29-1 to TRBJ2-7; 10 bases align to TRBD1. The TCR comes from a girl under two years old who had a stem cell transplant for combined immunodeficiency, so the T cells may come from the graft donor. The sample consisted of PBMCs, mostly from graft donor cells, taken 180 days after TCRalphabeta/CD19-depleted stem cell transplant. CDR3 residues: CSVVDRGRGYEQYF. CDR3 nucleotide sequence: TGCAGCGTGGTTGACAGGGGGCGCGGATACGAGCAGTACTTC.